These 21 T cell receptor beta chains came from one sample sequenced in a study of shared clonotypes between healthy human individuals. The table came from immunoSEQ multiplex PCR; TCRdb's copy has only in-frame clones and leaves some out. The sample includes more than 400,000 clones, approximately 78% of them seen just once. The specimen was PBMCs. These receptors all come from a woman aged 40 to 55 in good health. Some clones in this sample may be carry-over from other donors' samples.

The chain uses TRBV7-2 and TRBJ2-3; TRBD2 matches at 10 bases. This CDR3 is 17 amino acids long. V shed 0 bases, J shed 3 bases, and the junction held 6 bases outside the gene matches. Germline V CDR1 and CDR2: SGHTA, FQGNSA. The CDR3 loop reads CASSLAASGSGTDTQYF. CDR3 sequence (DNA): TGTGCCAGCAGCTTAGCGGCTAGCGGGAGTGGGACAGATACGCAGTATTTT.

This CDR3 reads CASSSSGSATYEQYF. CDR3 in DNA: TGTGCCAGCAGTTCCTCCGGGTCGGCCACTTACGAGCAGTACTTC. V is TRBV27 and J is TRBJ2-7; no reliable D call. In germline, CDR1 is MNHEY, CDR2 SMNVEV (reference sequence). V lost 4 bases to trimming and J lost 4 bases, with 17 bases between them. The CDR3 has 15 amino acids.

CDR3 coding DNA: TGTGCCAGTAGTAAATCTAGCACAGATACGCAGTATTTT. Protein: CASSKSSTDTQYF. This chain links TRBV19 with TRBJ2-3; D is undetermined. V was clipped by 4 bases and J by 0 bases, with 5 bases between them. Looked up from germline, CDR1 is LNHDA and CDR2 is SQIVND (reference sequence). The CDR3 is 13 amino acids.

To note about this clone: The limits of the CDR3 on the DNA are not certain, so only TCRdb's listed CDR3 is given. V is TRBV7-9 and J is TRBJ2-1. The CDR3 spans 14 residues, counting both ends. Germline loops: CDR1 SEHNR, CDR2 FQNEAQ (reference sequence). The CDR3 here is CASSLGGSRAGQFF.

In this sample, this clone turned up many times. V and J are TRBV29-1 and TRBJ1-5; D gene uncertain. Germline CDR1 is SQVTM and CDR2 is ANQGSEA. V lost 4 bases, J lost 7 bases, and 11 bases lay in between. This CDR3 comprises 12 residues. The CDR3 protein is CSVVIGQQPQHF. The CDR3 nucleotides read TGCAGCGTTGTAATAGGGCAGCAGCCCCAGCATTTT.

The rearrangement uses TRBV6-5 and TRBJ1-1; 10 nucleotides line up with TRBD1. V shed 6 bases and J 4 bases; nucleotides not matched to a gene: 5. The CDR3 is 14 residues long. CDR1 is MNHEY, CDR2 SVGAGI, per germline. The CDR3 reads CASRGTGVSTEAFF. CDR3 DNA: TGTGCCAGCAGGGGGACAGGGGTGTCCACTGAAGCTTTCTTT.

The chain has TRBV9 and TRBJ1-2, with D perhaps TRBD1 (6 bases). V shed 0 bases and J shed 7 bases, with 16 bases lying between them. The length of the CDR3 is 15 residues. Germline loops: CDR1 SGDLS, CDR2 YYNGEE. In DNA, the CDR3 is TGTGCCAGCAGCGTAGGTACAGGGTGGACCCTTGGCTACACCTTC. Protein: CASSVGTGWTLGYTF.

This clone was recorded at least ten times. The chain employs TRBV7-8 and TRBJ2-2, with 7 bases aligning to TRBD2. After removal of 5 bases from V and 1 base from J, the junction contained 7 bases not matched to a gene. Germline V gives CDR1 SGHVS, CDR2 FQNEAQ. The CDR3 is 16 residues long. The CDR3 protein is CASSVRTSRNTGELFF. The CDR3 DNA reads TGTGCCAGCAGCGTAAGGACTAGTCGGAACACCGGGGAGCTGTTTTTT.

J is TRBJ2-7 and V is TRBV7-9; D gene unclear. The V gene lost 2 bases and the J gene lost 2 bases, with 7 bases spanning the gap. From germline, CDR1 is SEHNR and CDR2 FQNEAQ (reference sequence). The length of the CDR3 is 13 residues. CDR3 amino acids: CASSLSSPYEQYF. CDR3 bases: TGTGCCAGCAGCTTAAGCTCACCCTACGAGCAGTACTTC.

On this clone: Other nucleotide sequences in the sample specify the same CDR3. The gene calls are TRBV11-2 and TRBJ1-2; no clear D gene. The CDR3 runs to 12 residues. Deletions cut 5 bases from V and 4 bases from J, with 8 bases between. Germline-derived CDR1 and CDR2 are SGHAT and FQNNGV. CDR3 DNA: TGTGCCAGCAGCCCAGAGGGCTATGGCTACACCTTC. Amino acid sequence: CASSPEGYGYTF.

V is TRBV18 and J is TRBJ1-2, with 10 positions matching TRBD1. The CDR3 length is 17 residues. Trimming cost V 2 bases and J 6 bases; bases outside gene matches: 12. CDR1 is KGHSH and CDR2 is LQKENI in the germline V gene. This CDR3 reads CASSPGSVGTGEDGYTF. In DNA, the CDR3 is TGTGCCAGCTCACCAGGGTCAGTCGGGACAGGGGAGGATGGCTACACCTTC.

Worth noting for this clone: A read error may explain this, as a much larger clone is one base away. The V call is TRBV5-4, the J call TRBJ1-1, with a weak D call TRBD1 (6 bases). This CDR3 spans 13 amino acids. Germline V gives CDR1 SGHNT, CDR2 YYREEE (reference sequence). With 0 bases removed from V and 4 bases from J, the gap between germline ends came to 7 bases. This CDR3 is CASSLDRATEAFF. The CDR3 DNA is TGTGCCAGCAGCTTGGACAGGGCCACTGAAGCTTTCTTT. Full variable domain (outside the CDR3, taken from reference TRBV5-4 and TRBJ1-1): ETGVTQSPTHLIKTRGQQVTLRCSSQSGHNTVSWYQQALGQGPQFIFQYYREEENGRGNFPPRFSGLQFPNYSSELNVNALELDDSALYLCASSLDRATEAFFGQGTRLTVV.

This sequence joins TRBV28 and TRBJ1-2; TRBD1 aligns across 7 bases. CDR1 is MDHEN and CDR2 is SYDVKM in the germline V gene. The CDR3 loop spans 14 amino acids. J lost 6 bases, V lost 10 bases, and 14 bases had no gene match. The CDR3 sequence: CATHRGRGINGYTF. For the CDR3, the DNA is TGTGCCACACACCGAGGCAGGGGGATAAATGGCTACACCTTC.

This chain connects TRBV7-2 to TRBJ1-2; perhaps TRBD1 as D (6 bases). V was clipped by 5 bases and J by 8 bases, with 21 bases between them. This CDR3 is 15 amino acids long. Germline V gives CDR1 SGHTA, CDR2 FQGNSA. The chain's CDR3 is CASSPYGVQGWGYTF. DNA of the CDR3: TGTGCCAGCAGCCCTTATGGGGTTCAGGGGTGGGGCTACACCTTC.

The chain has TRBV6-5 and TRBJ2-3; D may be TRBD1 (6 bases). The CDR3 runs to 15 residues. V was trimmed by 4 bases and J by 4 bases, leaving 15 bases between them. Germline CDR1 MNHEY, CDR2 SVGAGI. The CDR3, as DNA: TGTGCCAGCAGTTCCTTCAGGGGAAGCGCAGATACGCAGTATTTT. This gives the protein CASSSFRGSADTQYF.

The chain links TRBV4-2 to TRBJ1-2; D perhaps matches TRBD1 (5 bases). The CDR3 sequence is 16 residues long. Germline loops: CDR1 LGHNA, CDR2 YNFKEQ. The V and J ends lost 4 bases and 4 bases respectively, with 19 bases between them. CDR3 DNA sequence: TGTGCCAGCAGCCCCCGAACCGGGACCCAGCTCTATGGCTACACCTTC. Translation gives CASSPRTGTQLYGYTF.

The sample holds a few counts of this clone. The V and J genes are TRBV2 and TRBJ2-3, with 11 bases fitting TRBD2. The CDR3 is made up of 15 amino acids. Germline V gene data show CDR1 as SNHLY and CDR2 as FYNNEI. V trimming: 3 bases; J trimming: 5 bases; junction bases outside the gene matches: 4. For the CDR3, the DNA is TGTGCCAGCAGTGAGAGGCTAGCGGGAGGAGATACGCAGTATTTT. Its translation is CASSERLAGGDTQYF.

The gene calls are TRBV29-1 and TRBJ2-1; 9 nucleotides line up with TRBD2. Germline CDR1 and CDR2: SQVTM and ANQGSEA. V lost 7 bases, J lost 5 bases, and 3 bases stayed unmatched. There are 12 residues in the CDR3. The CDR3, as DNA: TGCAGCGGGGGACTAGCCCACAATGAGCAGTTCTTC. Translated, it gives CSGGLAHNEQFF.

This chain uses TRBV28 with TRBJ1-5; D may be TRBD1 (5 bases). V lost 7 bases and J lost 4, with 17 bases in between. This CDR3 comprises 15 residues. CDR1 is MDHEN and CDR2 is SYDVKM in the germline V gene. The CDR3 is CASNVRGVRNQPQHF. CDR3 nucleotide sequence: TGTGCCAGCAATGTCCGAGGGGTTAGAAATCAGCCCCAGCATTTT.

The V gene is TRBV7-6, the J gene TRBJ2-7; D may be TRBD1 or TRBD2 (6 bases each). Trimming took off 5 bases at V and 2 bases at J, with 16 bases between the two ends. This CDR3 comprises 15 residues. CDR1 is SGHVS and CDR2 is FNYEAQ in the germline V gene. CDR3 DNA: TGTGCCAGCAGCCTAGGGGGGCGGCAGGCCTACGAGCAGTACTTC. Its translation is CASSLGGRQAYEQYF. Looking up the rest from reference TRBV7-6 and TRBJ2-7 gives the full variable domain: GAGVSQSPRYKVTKRGQDVALRCDPISGHVSLYWYRQALGQGPEFLTYFNYEAQQDKSGLPNDRFSAERPEGSISTLTIQRTEQRDSAMYRCASSLGGRQAYEQYFGPGTRLTVT.

The V call is TRBV7-8, the J call TRBJ2-1; maybe TRBD2 (5 bases). V lost 5 bases to trimming and J lost 5 bases, with 13 bases between them. Germline V gives CDR1 SGHVS, CDR2 FQNEAQ. This CDR3 has 14 residues. The CDR3 here is CASSPGLNNNEQFF. CDR3 sequence (DNA): TGTGCCAGCAGCCCAGGACTCAACAACAATGAGCAGTTCTTC. Full variable domain (outside the CDR3, taken from reference TRBV7-8 and TRBJ2-1): GAGVSQSPRYKVAKRGQDVALRCDPISGHVSLFWYQQALGQGPEFLTYFQNEAQLDKSGLPSDRFFAERPEGSVSTLKIQRTQQEDSAVYLCASSPGLNNNEQFFGPGTRLTVL.